These 10 T cell receptor beta chains share one sample of origin, sequenced in a study of blood T cells in healthy people across ages. Next came a second PCR, run for about 7 to 12 cycles, which used a sample-barcoded 5' primer along with a J-beta primer mix. TCRdb analysed the 5' RACE reads with MiXCR anew, one entry per CDR3 protein. In the table there are approximately 1,000,000 distinct CDR3 sequences, 35% to 40% of which are singletons. The sequenced material came from blood. The receptors derive from a man younger than 35 in good health.

The sample holds many counts of this clonotype. V usage is TRBV7-2 and J usage is TRBJ2-1; TRBD2 is a possible D gene (5 bases). The germline gives CDR1 SGHTA, CDR2 FQGNSA. This CDR3 spans 16 amino acids. Trimming pared 3 bases from V and 3 bases from J, leaving 15 bases between. Here the CDR3 DNA reads TGTGCCAGCAGCTTTGCTTCAGCGGCCAGCTACAATGAGCAGTTCTTC. Amino acids: CASSFASAASYNEQFF.

V gene TRBV9 combines with J gene TRBJ2-5, with 8 bases that match TRBD2. Losses at the gene ends were 7 bases for V and 11 bases for J; bases not matched to a gene: 16. This CDR3 comprises 14 residues. From germline, CDR1 is SGDLS and CDR2 YYNGEE. The CDR3 spells CASSGLAEGNEQYF. CDR3 DNA: TGTGCCAGCTCCGGACTAGCCGAGGGGAATGAGCAGTACTTC.

This clonotype was found a few times. This chain connects TRBV7-9 to TRBJ1-5; 9 positions agree with TRBD1. CDR3 length: 19 amino acids. With V trimmed by 0 bases and J by 1 base, 10 bases remained unmatched. Per germline, CDR1 SEHNR and CDR2 FQNEAQ (reference sequence). The CDR3 coding sequence is TGTGCCAGCAGCTTAGCCTCTTCGGACAGGGGAAGGAGCAATCAGCCCCAGCATTTT. It codes for CASSLASSDRGRSNQPQHF.

This clonotype was seen only a few times. V gene TRBV10-3 combines with J gene TRBJ2-5; a possible D gene is TRBD2 (5 bases). The V end lost 7 bases, the J end lost 2 bases, and 14 bases lay between the germline ends. This CDR3 is built from 14 residues. Germline CDR1 is ENHRY and CDR2 is SYGVKD. The CDR3 DNA sequence: TGTGCCATCAAAGAGGGAAAGTCTCAAGAGACCCAGTACTTC. Translating gives CAIKEGKSQETQYF.

This clonotype was seen a few times. This chain links TRBV6-2 or TRBV6-3 with TRBJ1-2; 8 nucleotides line up with TRBD1. The CDR3 consists of 16 residues. V gave up 7 bases and J gave up 1 base; unmatched junction bases: 11. Germline lookup yields CDR1 MNHEY and CDR2 SVGEGT. The CDR3 loop reads CASNYRGKIRNYGYTF. The CDR3 DNA reads as TGTGCCAGCAACTACAGGGGGAAAATTCGTAACTATGGCTACACCTTC.

V gene TRBV7-8 combines with J gene TRBJ2-1; D gene uncertain. Germline V gene data show CDR1 as SGHVS and CDR2 as FQNEAQ. The CDR3 spans 18 residues. V lost 0 bases, J lost 1 base, and 16 bases lay in between. Written as DNA, the CDR3 is TGTGCCAGCAGCTTAGCACCGCCTGGGGTCGAGTCCTACAATGAGCAGTTCTTC. It encodes CASSLAPPGVESYNEQFF.

The chain combines TRBV6-2 or TRBV6-3 with TRBJ2-5; D not certain. V lost 2 bases, J lost 1 base, and 5 bases lay in between. CDR1 and CDR2 from the germline V gene are MNHEY and SVGEGT. CDR3 size: 13 residues. DNA for the CDR3: TGTGCCAGCAGTTACAACAGCCAAGAGACCCAGTACTTC. As protein: CASSYNSQETQYF.

This clonotype was seen a few times. The V gene is TRBV4-3, the J gene TRBJ2-1; possible D gene TRBD2, 5 bases. Germline V gives CDR1 LGHNA, CDR2 YSLEER. V lost 6 bases, J lost 2 bases, and 11 bases lay in between. The CDR3 totals 14 residues. CDR3 loop: CASSVDLAYNEQFF. The CDR3 coding sequence is TGCGCCAGCAGTGTGGACTTGGCCTACAATGAGCAGTTCTTC.

V and J are TRBV2 and TRBJ1-4; 11 nucleotides agree with TRBD1. V gave up 4 bases and J gave up 7 bases; unmatched junction bases: 8. From germline, CDR1 is SNHLY and CDR2 FYNNEI. The length of the CDR3 is 16 residues. CDR3 region: CASSVYSGTGGEKLFF. Here the CDR3 DNA reads TGTGCCAGCAGTGTTTATTCCGGGACAGGGGGTGAAAAACTGTTTTTT.

The rearrangement links TRBV7-9 to TRBJ1-6, with TRBD1 matching 9 bases. There are 19 residues in the CDR3. Germline trimming cut 5 bases from V and 9 bases from J; bases unmatched to any gene: 20. CDR1 and CDR2 (germline): SEHNR, FQNEAQ (reference sequence). In DNA, the CDR3 is TGTGCCAGCAGCCCGATTGGTTCCGGGACAGGGTTTAATAGTTCACCCCTCCACTTT. As protein: CASSPIGSGTGFNSSPLHF.